Listed below are T cell receptor beta chains from one sample, sequenced in a study of shared clonotypes between healthy human individuals. The repertoire was sequenced with immunoSEQ multiplex PCR; TCRdb's copy has only in-frame clones and lacks some. The top ten hold about 1.6% of the sample, which has a few million clones, around 93% seen once. The sample consisted of naive CD8+ T cells from PBMCs. The source of these receptors is a man aged 18 to 35 in good health. Some clones in this sample may be carry-over from other donors' samples. Both conserved end residues are part of each CDR3. Fields, in order: clone size, D gene, V gene, J gene, CDR3 protein, CDR3 DNA. A D gene is named only where the DNA matches it firmly. Not all rows give a size; the values are once, few, many and, for expanded clones, a class.

-	-	TRBV4-1	TRBJ2-1	CASSQEDKYNEQFF	TGCGCCAGCAGCCAAGAAGACAAGTACAATGAGCAGTTCTTC
-	-	TRBV10-3	TRBJ1-1	CAISEVIETTDTEAFF	TGTGCCATCAGTGAAGTTATTGAGACTACAGACACTGAAGCTTTCTTT
-	TRBD2	TRBV9	TRBJ2-7	CASSVGTSSEQYF	TGTGCCAGCAGCGTAGGGACTAGCTCCGAGCAGTACTTC
-	TRBD1	TRBV5-1	TRBJ1-1	CASSLREDRGPGSEAFF	TGCGCCAGCAGCTTGCGGGAGGACAGGGGGCCCGGCTCTGAAGCTTTCTTT
once	-	TRBV4-3	TRBJ2-3	CASSQDWGADTQYF	TGCGCCAGCAGCCAAGATTGGGGAGCAGATACGCAGTATTTT
-	TRBD2	TRBV27	TRBJ2-3	CASSLQVLAENTDTQYF	TGTGCCAGCAGTTTACAGGTCCTAGCGGAGAACACAGATACGCAGTATTTT
-	TRBD2	TRBV10-3	TRBJ2-5	CAIRTGGEETQYF	TGTGCCATCCGGACGGGAGGGGAAGAGACCCAGTACTTC
-	-	TRBV6-5	TRBJ1-2	CASSRQGMKGYTF	TGTGCCAGCAGTAGGCAGGGAATGAAAGGCTACACCTTC
-	TRBD1	TRBV7-6	TRBJ2-5	CASSLSKIGQGETQYF	TGTGCCAGCAGCTTGTCCAAAATTGGACAGGGGGAGACCCAGTACTTC
-	-	TRBV11-2	TRBJ2-7	CASSFWDHLYEQYF	TGTGCCAGCAGCTTCTGGGACCACCTTTACGAGCAGTACTTC
-	TRBD2	TRBV27	TRBJ2-3	CASSLLTSASTDTQYF	TGTGCCAGCAGTTTATTGACTAGCGCGAGCACAGATACGCAGTATTTT
-	TRBD2	TRBV5-1	TRBJ2-2	CASSLARLAGVRELFF	TGCGCCAGCAGCTTGGCTCGGCTAGCGGGAGTCAGGGAGCTGTTTTTT
-	-	TRBV10-2	TRBJ2-7	CASRPRTSTYEQYF	TGCGCCAGCAGACCGAGGACGTCGACCTACGAGCAGTACTTC
-	TRBD1	TRBV7-8	TRBJ1-5	CASSHDRERGGRNQPQHF	TGTGCCAGCAGTCACGACAGGGAGAGGGGAGGTCGCAATCAGCCCCAGCATTTT
-	TRBD1	TRBV28	TRBJ1-2	CASSLSSGTETNYGYTF	TGTGCCAGCAGTTTATCCTCCGGGACAGAGACTAACTATGGCTACACCTTC
-	TRBD1	TRBV19	TRBJ1-2	CASKAGGGYTF	TGTGCCAGTAAAGCAGGGGGTGGCTACACCTTC
-	-	TRBV28	TRBJ2-6	CASSFGITSANVLTF	TGTGCCAGCAGTTTCGGGATAACCTCGGCCAACGTCCTGACTTTC
-	TRBD2	TRBV5-6	TRBJ2-1	CASSIPSGGGEPFF	TGTGCCAGCAGCATCCCCTCCGGGGGGGGCGAGCCGTTCTTC
-	-	TRBV4-2	TRBJ1-1	CASSQPTELNTEAFF	TGTGCCAGCAGCCAACCCACAGAACTGAACACTGAAGCTTTCTTT
once	-	TRBV7-2	TRBJ2-1	CASSFAGSYNEQFF	TGTGCCAGCAGCTTTGCGGGATCCTACAATGAGCAGTTCTTC
few	-	TRBV7-9	TRBJ1-1	CASSFGQRDTEAFF	TGTGCCAGCAGCTTTGGGCAGAGGGACACTGAAGCTTTCTTT
-	-	TRBV19	TRBJ2-3	CASSIRGSSTDTQYF	TGTGCCAGTAGTATACGGGGATCTAGCACAGATACGCAGTATTTT
-	-	TRBV28	TRBJ2-5	CASSWNQETQYF	TGTGCCAGCAGTTGGAACCAAGAGACCCAGTACTTC